A selection of T cell receptor beta chains follows, all from one sample in a study of blood T cell repertoires in COVID-19. The data were produced by immunoSEQ multiplex PCR, yet TCRdb's version contains in-frame clones alone and is incomplete. The table has some 200,000 clones, 86% seen once. Sample: peripheral blood. Receptors originate from a woman between 50 and 59 years old with acute or convalescent COVID-19. Each CDR3 is given with its conserved first and last residue. Each record gives: D gene, J gene, V gene, clone size, CDR3 DNA, CDR3 protein. The D gene is left open where the match is weak. Some rows have no size entry. The others give once, few or many, or a class for an expanded clone.

>TRBD1|TRBJ2-7|TRBV16|.
TGTGCCAGCAGCCAACCGGACAGGGAGGCCTACGAGCAGTACTTC
CASSQPDREAYEQYF
>TRBD2|TRBJ2-1|TRBV9|once
TGTGCCAGCAGCGCTACTAGCGGGGGGGGCATTGAGCAGTTCTTC
CASSATSGGGIEQFF
>.|TRBJ2-7|TRBV11-2|.
TGTGCCAGCAGCTTAAACACCGTTTCCTACGAGCAGTACTTC
CASSLNTVSYEQYF
>TRBD1|TRBJ2-2|TRBV6-5|.
TGTGCCAGCAGGGGGGGACAGGGCCCCGGGGAGCTGTTTTTT
CASRGGQGPGELFF
>TRBD1|TRBJ1-6|TRBV27|.
TGTGCCAGCAGTTTAGGGACAGGGGCACCGAATTCACCCCTCCACTTT
CASSLGTGAPNSPLHF
>.|TRBJ1-1|TRBV6-2/TRBV6-3|once
TGTGCCAGCAGTCTCCAGTGGAACACTGAAGCTTTCTTT
CASSLQWNTEAFF
>.|TRBJ2-3|TRBV18|once
TGTGCCAGCTCAGAGAGCACAGATACGCAGTATTTT
CASSESTDTQYF
>.|TRBJ1-1|TRBV11-3|.
TGTGCCAGCAGCTTAGCTTCATTTGGGGCGGGAACTGAAGCTTTCTTT
CASSLASFGAGTEAFF
>TRBD2|TRBJ2-3|TRBV5-6|.
TGTGCCAGCAGCCGACTAGCGGGGCGGGCAGATACGCAGTATTTT
CASSRLAGRADTQYF
>.|TRBJ1-5|TRBV19|.
TGTGCCAGTAGTATGGCCGGGACAAACCTCTATCAGCCCCAGCATTTT
CASSMAGTNLYQPQHF
>.|TRBJ1-5|TRBV24-1|.
TGTGCCACCAGTGATGATCATCGGGAGACCCAGCATTTT
CATSDDHRETQHF
>TRBD1|TRBJ2-2|TRBV11-2|.
TGTGCCAGCAGCTTATCAGGGGGCCGTACCGGGGAGCTGTTTTTT
CASSLSGGRTGELFF
>.|TRBJ2-3|TRBV4-1|.
TGCGCCAGCAGCCAAGTGGGACTTCTGGCTAGCACAGATACGCAGTATTTT
CASSQVGLLASTDTQYF
>TRBD2|TRBJ2-1|TRBV6-5|.
TGTGCCAGCAGACTAGCGGGTAACAATGAGCAGTTCTTC
CASRLAGNNEQFF
>.|TRBJ1-2|TRBV5-8|.
TGTGCCAGCAGCTTGTTCGAGATACTCTATGGCTACACCTTC
CASSLFEILYGYTF
>.|TRBJ1-3|TRBV7-8|.
TGTGCCAGCAGCTTAGGGACATCTTCTGCTGGAAACACCATATATTTT
CASSLGTSSAGNTIYF
>.|TRBJ1-6|TRBV10-2|few
TGCGCCAGCACTGTGACAGGTGATAATTCACCCCTCCACTTT
CASTVTGDNSPLHF
>.|TRBJ2-3|TRBV2|.
TGTGCCAGCAGTGATACGGGAGTAGATACGCAGTATTTT
CASSDTGVDTQYF
>.|TRBJ1-2|TRBV5-1|.
TGCGCCAGCAGCTTGGCCGGGGGTACCGGCTATGGCTACACCTTC
CASSLAGGTGYGYTF
>.|TRBJ1-1|TRBV19|.
TGTGCCAGTAGACAGAGTAGGAACACTGAAGCTTTCTTT
CASRQSRNTEAFF
>.|TRBJ1-1|TRBV7-2|.
TGTGCCAGCAGCCCCCAGGTAGGGGTTTCCACTGAAGCTTTCTTT
CASSPQVGVSTEAFF
>TRBD2|TRBJ2-1|TRBV4-1|once
TGCGCCAGCAGCCAAGTCACTAAAGCGGGAGTCTCCTACAATGAGCAGTTCTTC
CASSQVTKAGVSYNEQFF
>.|TRBJ2-7|TRBV30|once
TGTGCCTGGAGATCGGGTCCTCTCTACGAGCAGTACTTC
CAWRSGPLYEQYF
>.|TRBJ2-1|TRBV7-9|.
TGTGCCAGCAGGCGAGCGGTGAGCTCCTACAATGAGCAGTTCTTC
CASRRAVSSYNEQFF
>.|TRBJ2-7|TRBV7-9|.
TGTGCCAGCAGCTTAGTGCAAACCGGGTCGGACGAGCAGTACTTC
CASSLVQTGSDEQYF
>.|TRBJ2-6|TRBV7-9|once
TGTGCCAGCAGCTTAGATCTTTCTGGGGCCAACGTCCTGACTTTC
CASSLDLSGANVLTF
>.|TRBJ1-2|TRBV2|.
TGTGCCAGCAGCCGACAGAGTAGAAAGGGCTACACCTTC
CASSRQSRKGYTF
>TRBD2|TRBJ2-1|TRBV5-4|.
TGTGCCAGCAGCTTGGGGCTAGCGGGCACCGCCTACAATGAGCAGTTCTTC
CASSLGLAGTAYNEQFF
>.|TRBJ1-1|TRBV7-3|.
TGTGCCAGCAGCTCCCCGGGACAAGAAAACACTGAAGCTTTCTTT
CASSSPGQENTEAFF
>TRBD2|TRBJ2-5|TRBV5-6|.
TGTGCCAGCAGCTTGTGGGGGGCTAGCGGGGTACAAGAGACCCAGTACTTC
CASSLWGASGVQETQYF
>TRBD2|TRBJ2-2|TRBV6-6|.
TGTGCCAGCAGTAGACTAGCCCCCGGGGAGCTGTTTTTT
CASSRLAPGELFF
>.|TRBJ1-1|TRBV2|.
TGTGCCAGCAGCAGGGGAACAAACACTGAAGCTTTCTTT
CASSRGTNTEAFF
>.|TRBJ2-3|TRBV27|.
TGTGCCTCCCACGGGGTGACAGATACGCAGTATTTT
CASHGVTDTQYF
>TRBD1|TRBJ1-1|TRBV12-5|.
TGTGCTAGTGGTCCGCCGAGGCCGGGACAGGGGAACACTGAAGCTTTCTTT
CASGPPRPGQGNTEAFF
>.|TRBJ2-3|TRBV7-3|.
TGTGCCAGCAGCCCGACGACTAGATTCACAGATACGCAGTATTTT
CASSPTTRFTDTQYF
>TRBD2|TRBJ2-2|TRBV19|.
TGTGCCAGTACCCGAGGGGGGACTAGCGGGAGCGGAGGGGAGCTGTTTTTT
CASTRGGTSGSGGELFF
>TRBD1|TRBJ2-2|TRBV9|.
TGTGCCAGCAGCATTGGACAGGTTAACACCGGGGAGCTGTTTTTT
CASSIGQVNTGELFF
>TRBD2|TRBJ2-1|TRBV9|.
TGTGCCAGCAGCGTAGACGGCGGGAGGGGCACTGAGCAGTTCTTC
CASSVDGGRGTEQFF
>TRBD1|TRBJ2-1|TRBV5-1|.
TGCGCCAGCAGCGTGGGCCTCCGGGACAGCGATCCCAGCTCCAATGAGCAGTTCTTC
CASSVGLRDSDPSSNEQFF
>.|TRBJ1-1|TRBV10-3|.
TGTGCCTCCTTGGGACATGCGGACACTGAAGCTTTCTTT
CASLGHADTEAFF
>TRBD1|TRBJ1-5|TRBV6-5|.
TGTGCCAGCAGAGCAGGGGGCATCGAGAATCAGCCCCAGCATTTT
CASRAGGIENQPQHF
>.|TRBJ2-5|TRBV5-1|.
TGCGCCAGCATCGGACCCCGAGGGGAGACCCAGTACTTC
CASIGPRGETQYF
>.|TRBJ1-1|TRBV21-1|once
TGTGCCAGCAGCAAAGAGCCTCCTGGACAGGGGGCCTACATGAACACTGAAGCTTTCTTT
CASSKEPPGQGAYMNTEAFF
>TRBD2|TRBJ2-5|TRBV11-2|.
TGTGCCAGCAGGGGGACTAGCCAAGAGACCCAGTACTTC
CASRGTSQETQYF
>TRBD1|TRBJ2-5|TRBV18|once
TGTGCCAGCTCAATGACAGGGACGGAGACCCAGTACTTC
CASSMTGTETQYF
>TRBD1|TRBJ2-1|TRBV20-1|.
TGCAGTGCTAGTCGACAGGGGGCCTCCTACAATGAGCAGTTCTTC
CSASRQGASYNEQFF